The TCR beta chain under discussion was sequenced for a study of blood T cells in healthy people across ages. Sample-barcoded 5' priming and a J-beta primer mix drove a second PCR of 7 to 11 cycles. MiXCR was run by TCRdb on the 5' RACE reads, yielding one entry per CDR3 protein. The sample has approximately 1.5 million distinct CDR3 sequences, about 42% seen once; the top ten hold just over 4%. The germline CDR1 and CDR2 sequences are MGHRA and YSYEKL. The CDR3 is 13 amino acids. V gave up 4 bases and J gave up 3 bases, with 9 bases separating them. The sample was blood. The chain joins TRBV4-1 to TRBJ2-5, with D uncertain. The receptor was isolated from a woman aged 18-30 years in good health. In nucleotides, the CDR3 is TGCGCCAGCAGCCCCCCACCCGAAGAGACCCAGTACTTC. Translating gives CASSPPPEETQYF.